These T cell receptor beta chains were read from a single sample in a study of T cells in Graves' hyperthyroidism and ophthalmopathy. One entry per CDR3 protein results from TCRdb running MiXCR on the multiplex PCR reads. Found here are hundreds of thousands of distinct CDR3 sequences, approximately 13% of them singletons; the top ten hold around 5.4%. The sequenced sample was blood. These TCRs come from a woman aged 25-40 years with Graves' hyperthyroidism that later progressed to Graves' ophthalmopathy. The CDR3 runs from the conserved cysteine through the conserved F or W. The order of the fields is D gene, V gene, clone size, J gene, CDR3 DNA, CDR3 protein. D genes are given only for firm matches. Size tells how often a clone was seen (once, few, many) or the class of an expanded clone, and some rows leave it out.

D gene: TRBD2; V gene: TRBV5-1; clone size: many; J gene: TRBJ2-7; CDR3 DNA: TGCGCCAGCAGCTCTAGGCGGCCTAGCGGGGTTACCTACGAGCAGTACTTC; CDR3 protein: CASSSRRPSGVTYEQYF
D gene: .; V gene: TRBV29-1; clone size: few; J gene: TRBJ2-3; CDR3 DNA: TGCAGCGTTCTAGTAGATCCCCCTACCAGGGGGCAGTATTTT; CDR3 protein: CSVLVDPPTRGQYF
D gene: .; V gene: TRBV19; clone size: many; J gene: TRBJ1-1; CDR3 DNA: TGTGCCAGTAAGGGGCAGGGCACTGAAGCTTTCTTT; CDR3 protein: CASKGQGTEAFF
D gene: .; V gene: TRBV4-3; clone size: .; J gene: TRBJ2-7; CDR3 DNA: TGCGCCAGCAGCCAAGGTCGGCCTTCCTACGAGCAGTACTTC; CDR3 protein: CASSQGRPSYEQYF
D gene: TRBD2; V gene: TRBV11-3; clone size: many; J gene: TRBJ2-7; CDR3 DNA: TGTGCCAGCAGCTTAGATCCTAGCGGGGTCTACGAGCAGTACTTC; CDR3 protein: CASSLDPSGVYEQYF
D gene: .; V gene: TRBV3-1; clone size: many; J gene: TRBJ1-5; CDR3 DNA: TGTGCCAGCAGCCAAGGGGGGAATAGCAATCAGCCCCAGCATTTT; CDR3 protein: CASSQGGNSNQPQHF
D gene: .; V gene: TRBV6-1; clone size: few; J gene: TRBJ2-6; CDR3 DNA: TGTGCCACCTCCCGTGAGGAAGCTGAGGCCAACGTCCTGACTTTC; CDR3 protein: CATSREEAEANVLTF
D gene: TRBD2; V gene: TRBV5-1; clone size: .; J gene: TRBJ2-7; CDR3 DNA: TGCGCCAGCAGCGGGGGGGGGGAAAGCGCCCAAAACGAGCAGTACTTC; CDR3 protein: CASSGGGESAQNEQYF
D gene: .; V gene: TRBV28; clone size: few; J gene: TRBJ1-2; CDR3 DNA: TGTGCCAGCAGTCTCCGGAGGGGATACACCTTC; CDR3 protein: CASSLRRGYTF
D gene: .; V gene: TRBV28; clone size: many; J gene: TRBJ1-2; CDR3 DNA: TGTGCCAGCAGTTCCCCTCTAATAGAAGGGAGGGGTCACTATGGCTACACCTTC; CDR3 protein: CASSSPLIEGRGHYGYTF
D gene: .; V gene: TRBV6-5; clone size: many; J gene: TRBJ2-7; CDR3 DNA: TGTGCCAGCAGTTACCTTGACAGGAACTACGAGCAGTACTTC; CDR3 protein: CASSYLDRNYEQYF
D gene: .; V gene: TRBV20-1; clone size: many; J gene: TRBJ2-7; CDR3 DNA: TGCAGTGCTCGGGACGGCTCCTACGAGCAGTACTTC; CDR3 protein: CSARDGSYEQYF
D gene: .; V gene: TRBV5-4; clone size: .; J gene: TRBJ2-7; CDR3 DNA: TGCGCCAGCAGCCAGAAGTTTACCACTTCCTACGAGCAGTACTTC; CDR3 protein: CASSQKFTTSYEQYF
D gene: .; V gene: TRBV24-1; clone size: .; J gene: TRBJ1-5; CDR3 DNA: TGTGCCACCAGTGATGACCGGGGAGCCCAGCATTTT; CDR3 protein: CATSDDRGAQHF
D gene: .; V gene: TRBV19; clone size: .; J gene: TRBJ1-1; CDR3 DNA: TGTGCCAGTAGTATAGGACTCAATTGGGCGAACACTGAAGCTTTCTTT; CDR3 protein: CASSIGLNWANTEAFF
D gene: .; V gene: TRBV25-1; clone size: .; J gene: TRBJ2-3; CDR3 DNA: TGTGCCAGCAGTTTCGGGACAACGGGCACAGATACGCAGTATTTT; CDR3 protein: CASSFGTTGTDTQYF
D gene: .; V gene: TRBV28; clone size: few; J gene: TRBJ2-1; CDR3 DNA: TGTGCCAGCACTCGTGGACAACTCTACAATGAGCAGTTCTTC; CDR3 protein: CASTRGQLYNEQFF
D gene: .; V gene: TRBV5-1; clone size: .; J gene: TRBJ1-4; CDR3 DNA: TGCGCCAGCAGCCGCGAGGGACGGGGGCTAGAAAAACTGTTTTTT; CDR3 protein: CASSREGRGLEKLFF
D gene: .; V gene: TRBV4-1; clone size: few; J gene: TRBJ2-4; CDR3 DNA: TGCGCCAGCAGCCAGGACCTGAGACTAGCCAAAAACATTCAGTACTTC; CDR3 protein: CASSQDLRLAKNIQYF
D gene: TRBD2; V gene: TRBV6-1; clone size: .; J gene: TRBJ2-1; CDR3 DNA: TGTGCCAGCAGGGTCCGGGGTGGTCTTACTAGCGGGGTCTCCTACAATGAGCAGTTCTTC; CDR3 protein: CASRVRGGLTSGVSYNEQFF
D gene: TRBD2; V gene: TRBV29-1; clone size: many; J gene: TRBJ2-7; CDR3 DNA: TGCAGCGTAGCTCAGTACAGCGGGGGGAGTGAGCAGTACTTC; CDR3 protein: CSVAQYSGGSEQYF
D gene: .; V gene: TRBV12-5; clone size: many; J gene: TRBJ2-1; CDR3 DNA: TGTGCTAGTGGTTTGGGTGGAGCGGGTTACAATGAGCAGTTCTTC; CDR3 protein: CASGLGGAGYNEQFF
D gene: .; V gene: TRBV12-3/TRBV12-4; clone size: many; J gene: TRBJ2-7; CDR3 DNA: TGTGCCAGCAGTTTAATCCCGCGCGGCCTCACCTACGAGCAGTACTTC; CDR3 protein: CASSLIPRGLTYEQYF
D gene: .; V gene: TRBV12-3/TRBV12-4; clone size: many; J gene: TRBJ1-4; CDR3 DNA: TGTGCCAGCAGTCAGTTGGCTAATGAAAAACTGTTTTTT; CDR3 protein: CASSQLANEKLFF
D gene: .; V gene: TRBV2; clone size: few; J gene: TRBJ2-7; CDR3 DNA: TGTGCCAGCAGTCCCAGAGAGCAGTACTTC; CDR3 protein: CASSPREQYF
D gene: .; V gene: TRBV27; clone size: many; J gene: TRBJ1-1; CDR3 DNA: TGTGCCAGCAGGATAGGGGACGGAGCGAACACTGAAGCTTTCTTT; CDR3 protein: CASRIGDGANTEAFF
D gene: .; V gene: TRBV6-1; clone size: many; J gene: TRBJ1-1; CDR3 DNA: TGTGCCAGCGCGACCACGGGGACTGAAGCTTTCTTT; CDR3 protein: CASATTGTEAFF
D gene: .; V gene: TRBV6-1; clone size: .; J gene: TRBJ1-3; CDR3 DNA: TGTGCCAGCAGGTCACAGGGTGCGGCTGGAAACACCATATATTTT; CDR3 protein: CASRSQGAAGNTIYF
D gene: .; V gene: TRBV25-1; clone size: .; J gene: TRBJ2-1; CDR3 DNA: TGTGCCAGCCAACCCGGGACTTCAAGACCACACAATGAGCAGTTCTTC; CDR3 protein: CASQPGTSRPHNEQFF
D gene: .; V gene: TRBV30; clone size: few; J gene: TRBJ2-3; CDR3 DNA: TGTGCCTGGAGACAGGGCGGGACAGATACGCAGTATTTT; CDR3 protein: CAWRQGGTDTQYF
D gene: .; V gene: TRBV29-1; clone size: .; J gene: TRBJ2-7; CDR3 DNA: TGCAGCGTTTTGGTTGGGCGGGCGGTCTCCTACGAGCAGTACTTC; CDR3 protein: CSVLVGRAVSYEQYF
D gene: TRBD1; V gene: TRBV19; clone size: few; J gene: TRBJ1-2; CDR3 DNA: TGTGCCAGCCGGACAGGGGATCACTATGGCTACACCTTC; CDR3 protein: CASRTGDHYGYTF
D gene: TRBD2; V gene: TRBV5-8; clone size: few; J gene: TRBJ2-7; CDR3 DNA: TGTGCCAGCAGCTTGGTGGTGACTAGCGAGACCTCTGGAGAGCAGTACTTC; CDR3 protein: CASSLVVTSETSGEQYF
D gene: .; V gene: TRBV6-2/TRBV6-3; clone size: many; J gene: TRBJ1-1; CDR3 DNA: TGTGCCAGCAGTCCCCCAGACGGGGTCACTGAAGCTTTCTTT; CDR3 protein: CASSPPDGVTEAFF
D gene: .; V gene: TRBV20-1; clone size: many; J gene: TRBJ1-5; CDR3 DNA: TGCAGTGCTAGAGTAGGGGATAGCAATCAGCCCCAGCATTTT; CDR3 protein: CSARVGDSNQPQHF
D gene: .; V gene: TRBV29-1; clone size: .; J gene: TRBJ2-7; CDR3 DNA: TGCAGCGTTGTGATATTCTACGAGCAGTACTTC; CDR3 protein: CSVVIFYEQYF
D gene: .; V gene: TRBV6-2/TRBV6-3; clone size: few; J gene: TRBJ2-7; CDR3 DNA: TGTGCCAGCCGCCCGGGGCTCAACTACGAGCAGCACTTC; CDR3 protein: CASRPGLNYEQHF
D gene: TRBD2; V gene: TRBV7-9; clone size: .; J gene: TRBJ2-1; CDR3 DNA: TGTGCCAGCAGCGAGGGACTAGCGGGACCGCATGAGCAGTTCTTC; CDR3 protein: CASSEGLAGPHEQFF
D gene: TRBD1; V gene: TRBV30; clone size: many; J gene: TRBJ2-7; CDR3 DNA: TGTGCCTGGAGGACAGGGGCGCTCTTCCCAAATACCTACGAGCAGTACTTC; CDR3 protein: CAWRTGALFPNTYEQYF
D gene: .; V gene: TRBV12-3/TRBV12-4; clone size: many; J gene: TRBJ1-1; CDR3 DNA: TGTGCCAGCAGGTTAGGGGGGGGAGGCACTGAAGCTTTCTTT; CDR3 protein: CASRLGGGGTEAFF
D gene: .; V gene: TRBV27; clone size: .; J gene: TRBJ1-2; CDR3 DNA: TGTGCCAGCAGAAGTCCCGGGATGGACTATGGCTACACCTTC; CDR3 protein: CASRSPGMDYGYTF
D gene: .; V gene: TRBV9; clone size: few; J gene: TRBJ2-1; CDR3 DNA: TGTGCCAGCAGCCCCTATTACAATGAGCAGCTCTTC; CDR3 protein: CASSPYYNEQLF
D gene: .; V gene: TRBV28; clone size: many; J gene: TRBJ1-2; CDR3 DNA: TGTGCCAGCAGTTTTCCGGCGGTCTATGGCTACACCTTC; CDR3 protein: CASSFPAVYGYTF
D gene: TRBD1; V gene: TRBV4-1; clone size: few; J gene: TRBJ1-4; CDR3 DNA: TGCGCCAGCAGCCAGATCGGACAGGGGGCCGTAGAAGAAAAACTGTTTTTT; CDR3 protein: CASSQIGQGAVEEKLFF
D gene: .; V gene: TRBV11-2; clone size: many; J gene: TRBJ1-1; CDR3 DNA: TGTGCCAGCAGCCTCTGGGACACGAACACTGAAGCTTTCTTT; CDR3 protein: CASSLWDTNTEAFF
D gene: TRBD2; V gene: TRBV18; clone size: many; J gene: TRBJ2-1; CDR3 DNA: TGTGCCAGCTCACCACCGCTAGCGGGGGGTACGAATGAGCAGTTCTTC; CDR3 protein: CASSPPLAGGTNEQFF
D gene: TRBD2; V gene: TRBV10-3; clone size: many; J gene: TRBJ2-1; CDR3 DNA: TGTGCCATCAGTGGGGGACTAGCGGGAGTGGTCTACAATGAGCAGTTCTTC; CDR3 protein: CAISGGLAGVVYNEQFF
D gene: TRBD2; V gene: TRBV20-1; clone size: many; J gene: TRBJ2-2; CDR3 DNA: TGCAGTGCTAGGAGGTTTGGCGGGAGCGTAACCGGGGAGCTGTTTTTT; CDR3 protein: CSARRFGGSVTGELFF